This TCR beta chain emerged from a study of blood T cell repertoires in COVID-19. About the research overall: Sources were T cells, B-cell-depleted T cells, or PBMCs; the material itself was cDNA or gDNA.

Per the germline V gene, CDR1 is SGHRS and CDR2 is YFSETQ. This CDR3 comprises 18 residues. V shed 0 bases, J shed 9 bases, and the junction held 11 bases outside the gene matches. The data were produced by immunoSEQ multiplex PCR, yet TCRdb's version contains in-frame clones alone and is incomplete. In the table there are more than 150,000 clones, approximately 80% of which are singletons. The specimen was peripheral blood. V and J are TRBV5-1 and TRBJ2-1, with 14 bases aligning to TRBD2. The origin of this receptor is a woman between 50 and 59 years old with acute or convalescent COVID-19. The CDR3 DNA follows: TGCGCCAGCAGCTTGGTCGGGACTAGCGGGGGTCCATCCAGTGAGCAGTTCTTC. It is translated as CASSLVGTSGGPSSEQFF.